The clone carrying this T cell receptor beta chain was observed a single time. The record originates from a study of blood T cell repertoires in COVID-19. On the study more broadly: Samples representing acute and convalescent COVID-19 were sourced from the United States, Italy and Spain.

Method: immunoSEQ multiplex PCR; TCRdb's copy keeps in-frame clones and lacks some. The table includes some 180,000 clones, 65% to 90% detected once. Cohort assignment relied on participant-reported clinical history. Trimming cost V 6 bases and J 9 bases, with 15 bases left between them. Germline V gene sequence: CDR1 MNHEY, CDR2 SMNVEV (reference sequence). CDR3 length: 13 amino acids. The sequenced sample consisted of PBMCs or T cells enriched from blood (not recorded which). The receptor was isolated from a woman aged 55 to 70 with acute COVID-19. The V call is TRBV27, the J call TRBJ2-1, with D perhaps TRBD1 (6 bases). The CDR3 loop is CASRRDKNTEQFF. CDR3 coding DNA: TGTGCCAGCAGAAGGGACAAGAATACTGAGCAGTTCTTC.